A selection of T cell receptor beta chains follows, all from one sample in a study of cytomegalovirus exposure and HLA in healthy donors. Measured with immunoSEQ multiplex PCR; TCRdb has only the in-frame clones, and not every one. The top ten hold approximately 2.4% of the sample, which has 150,000 to 200,000 clones, around 84% seen once. The specimen sequenced was PBMCs. The origin of the receptors is a woman aged 45-65 years in good health and CMV-seropositive. Each CDR3 is given without its conserved first and last residue. A D gene is named only where the DNA matches it firmly.

j_call d_call v_call cdr3_aa
TRBJ2-1 TRBD2 TRBV5-4 ASSELAGAYNEQF
TRBJ2-1 TRBD2 TRBV2 ASSEGYGGGNEQF
TRBJ1-1 - TRBV27 ASSSPDSIGTEAF
TRBJ2-1 TRBD1 TRBV12-5 ASGPRQGVNEQF
TRBJ1-2 TRBD1 TRBV7-9 ASSPQGAPGWGYT
TRBJ2-7 - TRBV28 ASSPGGRGSTYEQY
TRBJ2-1 TRBD1 TRBV18 ASSPPTGSSYNEQF
TRBJ1-1 - TRBV5-6 ASRYEGGGPMNTEAF
TRBJ2-5 - TRBV7-7 ASGKTTLSGGETQY
TRBJ1-1 TRBD1 TRBV7-2 ASSSQGATEAF
TRBJ2-3 - TRBV29-1 SALREYSTDTQY
TRBJ2-7 TRBD1 TRBV27 ASSPGTGFYEQY
TRBJ2-2 - TRBV7-9 ASSLVAGSTNTGELF
TRBJ2-7 - TRBV5-1 ASSPTPGLLYEQY
TRBJ2-3 TRBD2 TRBV5-6 ASNDRDYLQY
TRBJ2-2 TRBD1 TRBV5-6 ASSFYQDRRANTGELF
TRBJ1-1 - TRBV7-9 ASSLGGVNTEAF
TRBJ2-5 TRBD2 TRBV6-1 ASSQAGGSQETQY
TRBJ2-5 - TRBV6-5 ASSEGDLETQY
TRBJ1-5 - TRBV18 ASSLNTENQPQH
TRBJ1-1 - TRBV6-5 ASSRGGNTEAF
TRBJ1-2 TRBD1 TRBV11-1 ASSRGQGLGYGYT
TRBJ2-5 TRBD1 TRBV13 ASSPRDRGQETQY
TRBJ2-1 - TRBV11-2 ASSPRRDSYNEQF
TRBJ1-4 - TRBV2 ASSAGGTNEKLF
TRBJ1-5 TRBD1 TRBV28 ASSLPGQTYSNQPQH
TRBJ2-1 TRBD2 TRBV12-5 ASGLSGGSEQF
TRBJ1-1 - TRBV6-5 ASSGILTEAF
TRBJ2-6 - TRBV12-5 ASGLGSRGYGANVLT
TRBJ2-2 TRBD1 TRBV15 ATSRLPGTGGTGELF
TRBJ2-7 - TRBV5-4 ASTEGPSSYEQY
TRBJ1-4 - TRBV4-2 ASSQDQANNEKLF
TRBJ2-2 - TRBV14 ASSRDRNTGELF
TRBJ1-5 - TRBV9 ASSVDGSGFRPQH
TRBJ2-1 - TRBV18 ASSAQAGRGF
TRBJ2-6 TRBD1 TRBV10-1 ASRDRGRFGANVLT
TRBJ2-7 TRBD2 TRBV5-1 ASSGTSGTYEQY
TRBJ2-3 TRBD2 TRBV12-5 ASGLTLTSGGTDTQY
TRBJ2-5 TRBD2 TRBV5-1 ASSWTSGQETQY
TRBJ2-7 - TRBV11-2 ASSDAGGRKY
TRBJ2-7 TRBD1 TRBV7-2 ASSLVRGQGEQY
TRBJ1-5 TRBD1 TRBV19 ASSGTGGNQPQH
TRBJ2-5 - TRBV27 ASRQMNQETQY
TRBJ1-5 TRBD1 TRBV15 ATSRDPGQGYQPQH
TRBJ2-4 - TRBV28 ATRPTGMYIQY
TRBJ1-1 - TRBV5-1 ASSSGGDAEAF
TRBJ2-5 - TRBV7-8 ASSSRAETQY
TRBJ2-7 TRBD1 TRBV29-1 SATGDRYEQY
TRBJ1-6 - TRBV19 ASSKEAGPNSPLH
TRBJ1-3 TRBD1 TRBV7-9 ASSMTRTDRPGTIY
TRBJ2-1 TRBD1 TRBV10-3 AIRTGNNNEQF
TRBJ2-5 - TRBV9 ASSVDPGRTQETQY
TRBJ2-5 - TRBV10-3 AISEDILGGETQY
TRBJ2-7 TRBD1 TRBV5-1 ASSLAPDRSYEQY